The 20 T cell receptor beta chains listed next were all sequenced from one sample in a study of cytotoxic CD8 clonotypes in ibrutinib-treated CLL. Data came from immunoSEQ multiplex PCR; TCRdb stores just in-frame clones and leaves some out. The table has some 140,000 clones, less than 95% seen once. Sequencing used PBMCs, obtained after 12 months of ibrutinib treatment. These receptors were collected from a human donor with chronic lymphocytic leukemia.

CDR3 protein: CASSLPGGSGVDEQFF. The CDR3 DNA reads TGTGCCAGCAGCTTACCGGGAGGTAGCGGGGTGGATGAGCAGTTCTTC. The chain combines TRBV11-2 with TRBJ2-1; 8 positions agree with TRBD2. V lost 2 bases, J lost 8 bases, and 11 bases stayed unmatched. This CDR3 has 16 amino acids. Per the germline V gene, CDR1 is SGHAT and CDR2 is FQNNGV.

The CDR3 region is CASSRDSSEREQYF. CDR3 nucleotides: TGTGCCAGCAGCCGGGACAGCTCGGAGCGGGAGCAGTACTTC. The chain has TRBV7-9 and TRBJ2-7; 7 nucleotides agree with TRBD1. V shed 5 bases, J shed 7 bases, and the junction held 11 bases outside the gene matches. CDR3 size: 14 residues. Germline V gene sequence: CDR1 SEHNR, CDR2 FQNEAQ (reference sequence). The full variable domain, with the rest looked up from reference TRBV7-9 and TRBJ2-7, is DTGVSQNPRHKITKRGQNVTFRCDPISEHNRLYWYRQTLGQGPEFLTYFQNEAQLEKSRLLSDRFSAERPKGSFSTLEIQRTEQGDSAMYLCASSRDSSEREQYFGPGTRLTVT.

This clone appeared a few times. The chain combines TRBV23-1 with TRBJ1-5; D perhaps matches TRBD1 (5 bases). TRBV23-1 is known as an ORF, though its function is uncertain. V lost 0 bases and J lost 7, with 16 bases in between. The CDR3 is 16 residues long. CDR3 DNA sequence: TGCGCCAGCAGTCAATCGAGGGGCGCGGGCGGCCAGCCCCAGCATTTT. Translation: CASSQSRGAGGQPQHF.

V is TRBV2 and J is TRBJ2-2, with D unresolved. The CDR3 length is 14 residues. Trimming stripped 2 bases from V and 4 bases from J, with 8 bases between. Germline assignment: CDR1 SNHLY and CDR2 FYNNEI. CDR3 protein: CASSENQRTGELFF. In nucleotides, the CDR3 is TGTGCCAGCAGTGAAAATCAGCGCACCGGGGAGCTGTTTTTT.

This chain joins TRBV29-1 and TRBJ1-5, with D possibly being TRBD1 (5 bases). The CDR3 has 10 residues. Germline V gives CDR1 SQVTM, CDR2 ANQGSEA. V was shortened by 6 bases and J by 5 bases, with 5 bases between the two germline ends. The CDR3 nucleotides read TGCAGCGTGGGGGATCAGCCCCAGCATTTT. Amino acids: CSVGDQPQHF.

V usage is TRBV6-6 and J usage is TRBJ1-4, with 7 positions matching TRBD1. The CDR3 is 14 residues long. The V segment lost 9 bases and the J segment 7 bases; nucleotides outside the gene matches: 11. CDR1 is MNHNY and CDR2 is SVGAGI in the germline V gene (reference sequence). The CDR3 reads CASKSTGEAEKLFF. The DNA of the CDR3 is TGTGCCAGTAAATCCACAGGGGAAGCTGAAAAACTGTTTTTT.

The chain carries TRBV6-6 and TRBJ2-5; D is ambiguous. V was shortened by 4 bases and J by 2 bases, with 2 bases between the two germline ends. Per germline, CDR1 MNHNY and CDR2 SVGAGI (reference sequence). CDR3 length equals 11 residues. The chain's CDR3 is CASSSQETQYF. In DNA form, the CDR3 reads TGTGCCAGCAGTTCACAAGAGACCCAGTACTTC.

This clone was seen just once. The chain recombines TRBV6-5 with TRBJ2-5; D is possibly TRBD1 (5 bases). Trimming pared 0 bases from V and 5 bases from J, leaving 10 bases between. The CDR3 sequence is 14 residues long. Germline CDR1 and CDR2: MNHEY and SVGAGI. CDR3 sequence reads: CASSYSTSGETQYF. CDR3 DNA: TGTGCCAGCAGTTACTCGACCTCAGGGGAGACCCAGTACTTC.

J is TRBJ2-3 and V is TRBV19, with a possible D match to TRBD2 (7 bases). Germline CDR1 is LNHDA and CDR2 is SQIVND (reference sequence). V lost 9 bases, J lost 2 bases, and 15 bases lay in between. CDR3 length: 14 residues. The CDR3: CASKPGGVTDTQYF. The CDR3 DNA is TGTGCCAGCAAACCGGGGGGCGTCACAGATACGCAGTATTTT.

This clone occurred a few times. V gene TRBV18 combines with J gene TRBJ1-4; D ambiguous. Trimming left V 4 bases short and J 0 bases short, with 12 bases between. Germline V CDR1 and CDR2: KGHSH, LQKENI. The CDR3 is 16 amino acids. The CDR3 protein is CASSRSSLSTNEKLFF. The CDR3 DNA sequence: TGTGCCAGCTCACGTAGCAGCCTTTCAACTAATGAAAAACTGTTTTTT. Together with reference TRBV18 and TRBJ1-4, the CDR3 gives the full variable domain: NAGVMQNPRHLVRRRGQEARLRCSPMKGHSHVYWYRQLPEEGLKFMVYLQKENIIDESGMPKERFSAEFPKEGPSILRIQQVVRGDSAAYFCASSRSSLSTNEKLFFGSGTQLSVL.

The chain carries TRBV6-5 and TRBJ1-4; D may be TRBD1 (5 bases). V was clipped by 2 bases and J by 10 bases, with 14 bases between them. Germline V gene lookup returns CDR1 MNHEY and CDR2 SVGAGI. The CDR3 runs to 14 residues. The chain's CDR3 is CASSYRGRVGKLFF. For the CDR3, the DNA is TGTGCCAGCAGTTACCGTGGCAGGGTCGGAAAACTGTTTTTT.

V is TRBV4-2 and J is TRBJ2-7, with a possible D match to TRBD2 (6 bases). The germline V and J ends were trimmed by 4 bases and 5 bases, with 18 bases remaining between them. The CDR3 runs to 15 residues. The germline V gene has CDR1 LGHNA and CDR2 YNFKEQ. This CDR3 reads CASSLFGTGGDEQYF. As DNA, the CDR3 is TGTGCCAGCAGCCTTTTCGGGACTGGAGGTGACGAGCAGTACTTC.

The chain carries TRBV7-9 and TRBJ2-7; D not resolved. Germline V gives CDR1 SEHNR, CDR2 FQNEAQ (reference sequence). The CDR3 loop spans 14 amino acids. Trimming stripped 1 base from V and 7 bases from J, with 14 bases between. The CDR3 DNA follows: TGTGCCAGCAGCTTAGAAGTCAGGCCCTGGGAGCAGTACTTC. As protein: CASSLEVRPWEQYF.

The chain joins TRBV9 to TRBJ2-7; no clear D. V was shortened by 4 bases and J by 4 bases, with 9 bases between the two germline ends. Germline CDR1 reads SGDLS; CDR2 reads YYNGEE. The CDR3 covers 12 residues. CDR3 sequence (DNA): TGTGCCAGCAGCAATACCCCTTACGAGCAGTACTTC. It codes for CASSNTPYEQYF.

V gene TRBV6-5 combines with J gene TRBJ2-7; weak D call: TRBD1 (6 bases). This CDR3 is built from 13 residues. V was pared by 5 bases and J by 5 bases, with 13 bases between. CDR1 MNHEY and CDR2 SVGAGI come from the germline V gene. The CDR3 region is CASSKQGSNEQYF. DNA of the CDR3: TGTGCCAGCAGTAAACAGGGTTCCAACGAGCAGTACTTC.

This clone was detected only once. V is TRBV2 and J is TRBJ1-3; no clear D. In germline, CDR1 is SNHLY, CDR2 FYNNEI. The CDR3 is 13 amino acids. V lost 7 bases, J lost 2 bases, and 9 bases lay in between. The CDR3 nucleotides are TGTGCCAGCACAGGAATCGCTGGAAACACCATATATTTT. Its translation: CASTGIAGNTIYF.

This CDR3 is CASTTGGREQYF. The CDR3 nucleotides are TGTGCCAGCACCACTGGAGGGCGCGAGCAGTACTTC. V is TRBV28 and J is TRBJ2-7, with D maybe TRBD2 (6 bases). The germline CDR1 and CDR2 sequences are MDHEN and SYDVKM. V gave up 7 bases and J gave up 6 bases, with 13 bases separating them. The CDR3 extends over 12 amino acids. Full variable domain (missing parts from reference TRBV28 and TRBJ2-7): DVKVTQSSRYLVKRTGEKVFLECVQDMDHENMFWYRQDPGLGLRLIYFSYDVKMKEKGDIPEGYSVSREKKERFSLILESASTNQTSMYLCASTTGGREQYFGPGTRLTVT.

The rearrangement links TRBV5-1 to TRBJ2-3, with D hard to call. Germline V gene data show CDR1 as SGHRS and CDR2 as YFSETQ. The CDR3 consists of 14 residues. V was pared by 0 bases and J by 6 bases, with 11 bases between. The CDR3 protein is CASSLGTADDTQYF. The CDR3 nucleotides read TGCGCCAGCAGCTTGGGGACGGCGGATGATACGCAGTATTTT.

This chain uses TRBV4-1 with TRBJ2-7; D remains ambiguous. The V and J ends lost 0 bases and 5 bases respectively, with 11 bases between them. The CDR3 consists of 14 residues. Germline V gives CDR1 MGHRA, CDR2 YSYEKL. The chain's CDR3 is CASSQDRGTDEQYF. DNA for the CDR3: TGCGCCAGCAGCCAAGATCGAGGCACGGACGAGCAGTACTTC.

This sequence joins TRBV28 and TRBJ1-1; 9 bases agree with TRBD1. Germline V gene sequence: CDR1 MDHEN, CDR2 SYDVKM. V was clipped by 5 bases and J by 4 bases; unmatched bases: 5. The CDR3 spans 14 residues. CDR3 sequence: CASSTGGLGTEAFF. CDR3 DNA sequence: TGTGCCAGCAGTACAGGGGGCTTAGGCACTGAAGCTTTCTTT.